The sample holds a few counts of the clone carrying this TCR beta chain. Its antigen is as yet unknown. The trim removed 0 bases at V and 4 bases at J, leaving 3 bases unmatched. This CDR3 region has 16 residues. The germline V gene encodes CDR1 SGHKS and CDR2 YYEKEE (reference sequence). This sample was included in a study of CD8+ T cells in alopecia areata. Study-wide results and limits: There were also resident alphabeta T cells of normal skin sequenced in scalp samples. Higher clonality was seen in lesional scalp than in normal scalp, especially in alopecia totalis/universalis.

Reverse transcription of extracted RNA yielded cDNA, which provided the sequencing template. The method was immunoSEQ multiplex PCR; TCRdb's version includes in-frame clones alone and lacks a portion of them. The data contain hundreds of thousands of clones, 50% to 65% of them singletons. The source is a human donor with alopecia areata. This specimen was CD4+ T cells sorted from blood, taken at week 0. This chain connects TRBV5-5 to TRBJ2-2, with TRBD2 matching over 10 bases. DNA of the CDR3: TGTGCCAGCAGCTTGGCCCTAGCGGGAGTCACCGGGGAGCTGTTTTTT. Translation gives CASSLALAGVTGELFF. Combining the CDR3 with reference TRBV5-5 and TRBJ2-2 gives the whole variable domain DAGVTQSPTHLIKTRGQQVTLRCSPISGHKSVSWYQQVLGQGPQFIFQYYEKEERGRGNFPDRFSARQFPNYSSELNVNALLLGDSALYLCASSLALAGVTGELFFGEGSRLTVL.